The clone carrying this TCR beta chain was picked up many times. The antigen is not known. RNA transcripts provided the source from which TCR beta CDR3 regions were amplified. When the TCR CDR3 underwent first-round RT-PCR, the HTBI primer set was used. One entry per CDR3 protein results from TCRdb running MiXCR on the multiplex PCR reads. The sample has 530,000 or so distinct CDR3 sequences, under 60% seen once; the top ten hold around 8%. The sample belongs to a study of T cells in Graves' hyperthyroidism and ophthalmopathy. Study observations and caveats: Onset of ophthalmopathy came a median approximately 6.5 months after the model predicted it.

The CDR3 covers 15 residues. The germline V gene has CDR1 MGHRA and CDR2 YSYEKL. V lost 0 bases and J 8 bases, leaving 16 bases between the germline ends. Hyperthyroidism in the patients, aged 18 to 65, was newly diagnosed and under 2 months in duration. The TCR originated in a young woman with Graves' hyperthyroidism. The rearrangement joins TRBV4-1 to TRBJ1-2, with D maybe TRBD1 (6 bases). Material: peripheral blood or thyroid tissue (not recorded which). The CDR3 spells CASSQEVAGASGYTF. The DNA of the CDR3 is TGCGCCAGCAGCCAAGAAGTGGCGGGGGCAAGCGGCTACACCTTC.